Listed below are T cell receptor beta chains from one sample, sequenced in a study of Graves' ophthalmopathy and Graves' hyperthyroidism. TCRdb recomputed calls from the multiplex PCR reads with MiXCR, one row per CDR3 protein. The sample comprises approximately 540,000 distinct CDR3 sequences, under 40% of which are singletons, and around 4% rests with the top ten. The specimen was peripheral blood or thyroid tissue (not recorded which). The source of these receptors is an adult man with Graves' hyperthyroidism. The CDR3 runs from the conserved cysteine through the conserved F or W. D genes are given only for firm matches. A clone size is listed for some rows: how often the clone was seen (once, few, many), or a class if it is expanded.

v_call	j_call	clone_size	d_call	cdr3_nt	cdr3_aa
TRBV10-3	TRBJ2-7	few	-	TGTGCCAGCAGTTACTCAGGACGCAACGAGCAGTACTTC	CASSYSGRNEQYF
TRBV7-9	TRBJ2-1	-	TRBD1	TGTGCCAGCAGCCGAAGCCATGGACAGGGGGACAATGAGCAGTTCTTC	CASSRSHGQGDNEQFF
TRBV20-1	TRBJ2-7	many	-	TGCAGTGCTAGAGAAGCAGGCTCCTACGAGCAGTACTTC	CSAREAGSYEQYF
TRBV3-1	TRBJ2-5	few	-	TGTGCCAGCAGCCAAGATTTGCCAGGCCAAGAGACCCAGTACTTC	CASSQDLPGQETQYF
TRBV2	TRBJ1-1	many	-	TGTGCCAGCAGTGGGAGGGGTCAGCCTGAAGCTTTCTTT	CASSGRGQPEAFF
TRBV9	TRBJ2-7	many	TRBD1	TGTGCCAGCAGCGTAGGGACAGGGGGCACCTACGAGCAGTACTTC	CASSVGTGGTYEQYF
TRBV10-3	TRBJ2-5	many	TRBD2	TGTGCCATCAGTGAGTCGGGGGGGAGTAAGGAGACCCAGTACTTC	CAISESGGSKETQYF
TRBV15	TRBJ1-4	many	-	TGTGCCACCAGCAGAGATGCAGGGGATGAAAAACTGTTTTTT	CATSRDAGDEKLFF
TRBV6-6	TRBJ1-5	many	TRBD1	TGTGCCAGCAGCGACAGGGCTGGTGGCAATCAGCCCCAGCATTTT	CASSDRAGGNQPQHF
TRBV27	TRBJ1-1	few	TRBD1	TGTGCCAGCAGCCAGGGGGGACGAACTGAAGCTTTCTTT	CASSQGGRTEAFF
TRBV10-3	TRBJ2-7	-	-	TGTGCCAGCAGTTTAGCGTGGGGGGACTACGAGCAGTACTTC	CASSLAWGDYEQYF
TRBV6-5	TRBJ2-7	few	TRBD2	TGTGCCAGCAGTTACGTCTCGGCTAGCGGGAGAAATGAGCAGTACTTC	CASSYVSASGRNEQYF
TRBV7-3	TRBJ1-2	many	-	TGTGCCAGCAGCTTAGGGGGAGGCGGTGGCTACACCTTC	CASSLGGGGGYTF
TRBV5-1	TRBJ2-1	few	-	TGCGCCAGCAGCTTGAATTATCCCAGGGAGCAGTTCTTC	CASSLNYPREQFF
TRBV10-1	TRBJ2-2	few	TRBD1	TGCGCCAGCAATGACAGGGGTCTATCCGGGGAGCTGTTTTTT	CASNDRGLSGELFF
TRBV25-1	TRBJ2-7	few	-	TGTGCCAGCAGTGAAGGGCCAGTAAGCTCCTACGAGCAGTACTTC	CASSEGPVSSYEQYF
TRBV7-8	TRBJ2-3	few	-	TGTGCCAGCAGCTTATTGGGGGGGCAGGGAGATACGCAGTATTTT	CASSLLGGQGDTQYF
TRBV2	TRBJ2-3	few	-	TGTGCCAGCAGCCCCGGAGTGGATACGCAGTATTTT	CASSPGVDTQYF
TRBV7-8	TRBJ1-5	many	TRBD1	TGTGCCAGCAGCTTAGATCTACAGGGGGGTCAGCCCCAGCATTTT	CASSLDLQGGQPQHF
TRBV6-5	TRBJ2-5	many	-	TGTGCCAGCAGTTACGTGACAGGCGGGGAGACCCAGTACTTC	CASSYVTGGETQYF
TRBV11-2	TRBJ2-5	-	TRBD2	TGTGCCAGCAGTTTGCGGACTAGCTACCAAGAGACCCAGTACTTC	CASSLRTSYQETQYF
TRBV3-1	TRBJ1-2	many	-	TGTGCCAGCACCAACAGGGCCTATGGCTACACCTTC	CASTNRAYGYTF
TRBV10-3	TRBJ1-1	-	TRBD1	TGTGCCATCAGTTCGACAGGGGGCGGATGGAACACTGAAGCTTTCTTT	CAISSTGGGWNTEAFF
TRBV7-7	TRBJ2-7	many	TRBD1	TGTGCTAGCAGCCGTGGGACAGCGAACGAGCAGTACTTC	CASSRGTANEQYF
TRBV2	TRBJ1-2	-	-	TGTGCCAGCGCGCCTCAAAGGACTGACTATGGCTACACCTTC	CASAPQRTDYGYTF
TRBV2	TRBJ1-4	many	-	TGTGCCAGCAGTGAAACGCCGATGGGAGGGCGGAGTGAAAAACTGTTTTTT	CASSETPMGGRSEKLFF
TRBV29-1	TRBJ1-2	-	-	TGCAGCCCGGACGTTGCCGGCTATGGCTACACCTTC	CSPDVAGYGYTF
TRBV6-1	TRBJ2-4	-	TRBD2	TGTGCCAGCAGCCCTACTAGCGTAGACATTCAGTACTTC	CASSPTSVDIQYF